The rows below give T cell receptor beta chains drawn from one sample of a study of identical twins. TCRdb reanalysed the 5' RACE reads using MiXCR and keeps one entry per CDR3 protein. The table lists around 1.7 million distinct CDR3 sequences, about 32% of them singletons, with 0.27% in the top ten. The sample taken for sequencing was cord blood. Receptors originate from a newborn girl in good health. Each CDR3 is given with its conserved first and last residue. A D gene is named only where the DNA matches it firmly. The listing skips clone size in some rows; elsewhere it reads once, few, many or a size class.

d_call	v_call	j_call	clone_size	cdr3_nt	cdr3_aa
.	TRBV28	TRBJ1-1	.	TGTGCCAGCATAAGACCCGGGGCATGGCTGGAAGGAGCTTTCTTT	CASIRPGAWLEGAFF
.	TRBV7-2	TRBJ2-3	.	TGTGCCAGCAGCTTATTCACTCGTGTCCTGTACACAGATACGCAGTATTTT	CASSLFTRVLYTDTQYF
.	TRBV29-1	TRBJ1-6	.	TGCAGCGTGAGCCAGGGGACGTACTCACCCCTCCACTTT	CSVSQGTYSPLHF
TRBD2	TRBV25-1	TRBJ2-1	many	TGTGCCAGCAGTGCGACTAGCGGGGGGGCGTCCTACAATGAGCAGTTCTTC	CASSATSGGASYNEQFF
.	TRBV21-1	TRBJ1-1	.	TGTGCCAGCAGCAAAGGGGGGGGTGTGAACACTGAAGCTTTCTTT	CASSKGGGVNTEAFF
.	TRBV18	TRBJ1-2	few	TGTGCCAGCTCACCACTCACAGGGATCGGAAACTATGGCTACACCTTC	CASSPLTGIGNYGYTF
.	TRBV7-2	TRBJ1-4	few	TGTGCCAGCAGCGTCCGGGCCCGGCCGGCTGAAAAACTGTTTTTT	CASSVRARPAEKLFF
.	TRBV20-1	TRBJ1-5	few	TGCAGTGCTACCCGGGAGACCCATAGCAATCAGCCCCAGCATTTT	CSATRETHSNQPQHF
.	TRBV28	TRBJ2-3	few	TGTGCCAGCAGTCCGGTATCGAGGACAGATACGCAGTATTTT	CASSPVSRTDTQYF
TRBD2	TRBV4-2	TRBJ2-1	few	TGTGCCAGCAGCCTCCGAGCGGGGGGGCTAAATGAGCAGTTCTTC	CASSLRAGGLNEQFF
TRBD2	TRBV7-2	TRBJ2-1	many	TGTGCCAGCAGCTTAGATCGAGCGGGGGGGCTCTACAATGAGCAGTTCTTC	CASSLDRAGGLYNEQFF
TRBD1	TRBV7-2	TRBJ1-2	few	TGTGCCAGCAGCTTAGTAGGAGGACAGGGCAACACCTTC	CASSLVGGQGNTF
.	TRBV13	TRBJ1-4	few	TGTGCCAGCAGCTGGGGGAGGACTAATGAAAAACTGTTTTTT	CASSWGRTNEKLFF
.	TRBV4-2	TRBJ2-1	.	TGTGCCAGCAGCCAAGGACTATCGGGAACTTTAGATGAGCAGTTCTTC	CASSQGLSGTLDEQFF
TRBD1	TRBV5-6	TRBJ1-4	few	TGTGCCAGCAGCTGGTGGACAGGGACTAATGAAAAACTGTTTTTT	CASSWWTGTNEKLFF
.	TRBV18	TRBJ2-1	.	TGTGCCAGCTCCCAGAGACAGGGACTCTACAATGAGCAGTTCTTC	CASSQRQGLYNEQFF
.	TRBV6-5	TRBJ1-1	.	TGTGCCAGCAGTTACTCGAATCGGGGGGAGCGAGCTTTCTTT	CASSYSNRGERAFF
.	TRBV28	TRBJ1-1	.	TGTGCCAGCAGTTTCAACAGAGTAAACACTGAAGCTTTCTTT	CASSFNRVNTEAFF
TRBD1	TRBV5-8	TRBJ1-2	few	TGTGCCAGCAGCGGACGGACAGGGCCCAGCTATGGCTACACCTTC	CASSGRTGPSYGYTF
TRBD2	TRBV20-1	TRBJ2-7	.	TGCAGTGCTAGAGTTGCTAGCGGGGGTATCCGGGGGTCCTACAATGAGCAGTACTTC	CSARVASGGIRGSYNEQYF
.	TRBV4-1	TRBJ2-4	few	TGCGCCAGCAGCCTGTTCAGGGGGGGGGCCAAAAACATTCAGTACTTC	CASSLFRGGAKNIQYF
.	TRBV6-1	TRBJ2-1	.	TGTGCCAGCAGTATGACTATCGAGCAGTTCTTC	CASSMTIEQFF
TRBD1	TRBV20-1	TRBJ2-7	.	TGCAGTGCTAGAGAAGTAACGGGACAGGGTCTTTTTGCCCAGTACTTC	CSAREVTGQGLFAQYF
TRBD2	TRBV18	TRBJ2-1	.	TGTGCCAGCTCACAACTAGCGGGAGAGAACAATGAGCAGTTCTTC	CASSQLAGENNEQFF
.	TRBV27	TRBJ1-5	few	TGTGCCAGCAGTTTATCGACGGCAGGGTCCAGCAATCAGCCCCAGCATTTT	CASSLSTAGSSNQPQHF
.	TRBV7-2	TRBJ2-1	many	TGTGCCAGCAGCTTAGCGGGAGTTATCAACAATGAGCAGTTCTTC	CASSLAGVINNEQFF
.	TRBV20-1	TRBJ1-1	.	TGCAGTGCGGGACCGGGGAAGCCTAACACTGAAGCTTTCTTT	CSAGPGKPNTEAFF